Listed below are T cell receptor beta chains from one sample, sequenced in a study of identical twins. TCRdb itself ran the 5' RACE reads through MiXCR, one entry per CDR3 protein. The sample includes 600,000 to 850,000 distinct CDR3 sequences, approximately 18% of them seen just once. This same sample was also taken into another study, of T cells expressing NK-cell markers.

Sequenced input: PBMCs. Source of these receptors: a woman between 18 and 29 years old in good health. The conserved cysteine and the conserved F or W are not part of the CDR3 here. The order of the fields is J gene, V gene, CDR3 protein.

>TRBJ2-6|TRBV12-3/TRBV12-4
ASSPDRDSGANVLT
>TRBJ2-7|TRBV20-1
SARGRDMAYEQY
>TRBJ2-5|TRBV18
ASSPVGTSAQETQY
>TRBJ2-1|TRBV7-9
ASSLWDRGLNEQF
>TRBJ2-2|TRBV10-3
AISEGVSGSRETGELF
>TRBJ2-1|TRBV6-4
ASSLMPGTENEQF
>TRBJ1-3|TRBV7-9
ASTERGSAGRNTIY
>TRBJ2-2|TRBV4-1
ASSPVTSGSKAGELF
>TRBJ2-7|TRBV5-1
ASSLDTRNAEQY
>TRBJ1-3|TRBV6-6
ASSYAGGNTIY
>TRBJ2-3|TRBV7-6
ASSPRTGETDTQY
>TRBJ2-3|TRBV5-1
ASSLGGPSADTQY
>TRBJ2-6|TRBV2
AFSLVPGTGSSGANVLT
>TRBJ2-7|TRBV7-9
ASGQPSGAVDEQY
>TRBJ2-2|TRBV10-3
AIIQGAGGELF
>TRBJ2-7|TRBV30
AWRRWTPNYEQY
>TRBJ2-2|TRBV5-1
ASKGDNTGELF
>TRBJ2-2|TRBV28
ASTSTINTRTGELF
>TRBJ1-1|TRBV6-5
ASSYRGAAGTEAF
>TRBJ1-4|TRBV12-3/TRBV12-4
ASSLGGVGKLF
>TRBJ1-2|TRBV20-1
SARVGLGDVGYT
>TRBJ1-2|TRBV9
ASSVLPAGGYT
>TRBJ2-7|TRBV18
ASSPIAPYEQY
>TRBJ2-1|TRBV19
ASTSGSTYEQF
>TRBJ2-2|TRBV20-1
SARVAGVGTGELF
>TRBJ2-1|TRBV5-1
ASSFGDRGSYNEQF
>TRBJ2-7|TRBV7-2
ASSPQLTSGYEQY
>TRBJ1-2|TRBV12-3/TRBV12-4
ASSLQGDGYT
>TRBJ1-2|TRBV20-1
SASSPGQALYGYT
>TRBJ2-7|TRBV27
ASSLDRGLEEQY
>TRBJ2-1|TRBV5-6
ASIRQVSSYNEQF
>TRBJ1-1|TRBV6-1
ASSDGPFLEAF
>TRBJ2-3|TRBV12-3/TRBV12-4
ASRSGTGTDTQY
>TRBJ2-3|TRBV2
ASRQGTDTQY
>TRBJ2-5|TRBV12-3/TRBV12-4
ASSSTGGLY
>TRBJ2-3|TRBV20-1
SARDRGGRADTQY
>TRBJ2-3|TRBV6-1
ASSGEGGVGTQY
>TRBJ2-1|TRBV5-6
ASSPGLLEQF
>TRBJ2-7|TRBV4-2
ASSQDPSGEQY
>TRBJ2-1|TRBV29-1
SSRSPLSGSGNEQF
>TRBJ2-1|TRBV5-1
ASSSGQTGLNEQF
>TRBJ2-4|TRBV20-1
SARYGTTRNIQY
>TRBJ2-7|TRBV20-1
SAILRLAGGSSYEQY
>TRBJ1-1|TRBV7-2
ASSSMDMNTEAF
>TRBJ1-5|TRBV12-3/TRBV12-4
ASSSGQGGHQPQH
>TRBJ2-5|TRBV5-1
ASKSVGTSEETQY
>TRBJ2-7|TRBV7-8
ASSSVGTSLYEQY
>TRBJ1-2|TRBV29-1
SVDRENYGYT
>TRBJ2-1|TRBV12-3/TRBV12-4
ASRQGATTYNEQF
>TRBJ2-1|TRBV25-1
ASSVTGVEQF
>TRBJ1-1|TRBV6-2/TRBV6-3
ASRTDARRYTEAF
>TRBJ2-5|TRBV20-1
SASRGGPEEETQY
>TRBJ1-5|TRBV20-1
SAPDRGVQPQH
>TRBJ2-7|TRBV15
ATSPRGQSYEQY
>TRBJ1-6|TRBV10-1
ASSELIGSPLH
>TRBJ1-2|TRBV15
ATSRENYGYT
>TRBJ2-5|TRBV11-2
ASSLEQGALETQY
>TRBJ2-3|TRBV12-3/TRBV12-4
AILRGTDTQY